These 18 T cell receptor beta chains share one sample of origin, sequenced in a study of OX40 agonist ivuxolimab in advanced cancers. Sequencing used immunoSEQ multiplex PCR; TCRdb keeps in-frame clones, though not all of them. The repertoire holds around 62,000 clones, with over 80% as singletons. Material: CD4+ or CD8+ T cells sorted from blood, obtained in a trial of the OX40 agonist ivuxolimab. Receptors were obtained from an adult with an advanced solid tumor such as melanoma, head and neck, liver or kidney cancer.

The rearrangement links TRBV30 to TRBJ2-7; D remains unclear. V was shortened by 2 bases and J by 2 bases, with 7 bases between the two germline ends. There are 12 residues in the CDR3. CDR1 is GTSNPN and CDR2 is SVGIG in the germline V gene (reference sequence). The CDR3 loop reads CAWSPRPYEQYF. DNA for the CDR3: TGTGCCTGGAGTCCACGCCCCTACGAGCAGTACTTC.

The chain couples TRBV21-1 to TRBJ2-5; TRBD2, the table's D call, was not compared with the DNA. TRBV21-1 is termed a pseudogene. This CDR3 is built from 16 residues. The CDR3 loop is CASSKAQAGGLETQYF. The CDR3 DNA reads TGTGCCAGCAGCAAAGCGCAGGCGGGAGGGTTAGAGACCCAGTACTTC.

The chain employs TRBV5-4 and TRBJ2-3; D is perhaps TRBD1 or TRBD2 (5 bases each). Trimming took 4 bases from V and 0 from J, leaving 18 bases between them. The CDR3 has 17 residues. Per germline, CDR1 SGHNT and CDR2 YYREEE (reference sequence). The CDR3 is CASSIVGRQFSTDTQYF. For the CDR3, the DNA is TGTGCCAGCAGCATTGTTGGGAGACAGTTTAGCACAGATACGCAGTATTTT.

This sequence joins TRBV6-1 and TRBJ2-3; no clear D. CDR3 length equals 15 residues. CDR1 MNHNS and CDR2 SASEGT come from the germline V gene. The germline V and J ends were trimmed by 6 bases and 4 bases, with 17 bases remaining between them. The CDR3 is CASSQTSSWSDTQYF. CDR3 coding DNA: TGTGCCAGCAGCCAGACGTCCTCATGGTCAGATACGCAGTATTTT.

J is TRBJ2-7 and V is TRBV18, with 7 nucleotides matching TRBD2. Germline CDR1 reads KGHSH; CDR2 reads LQKENI. CDR3 length: 14 amino acids. After removal of 3 bases from V and 5 bases from J, the junction contained 7 bases not matched to a gene. DNA for the CDR3: TGTGCCAGCTCACCTCGCGGGAGCGCCGACGAGCAGTACTTC. This codes for CASSPRGSADEQYF.

The chain employs TRBV7-3 and TRBJ1-1, with TRBD1 identical over 9 bases. CDR3 size: 14 residues. V lost 5 bases to trimming and J lost 11 bases; unmatched junction nucleotides: 12. In germline, CDR1 is SGHTA, CDR2 FQGTGA. For the CDR3, the DNA is TGTGCCAGCAGCCCAGGCGGGACAGGGAGTTTCGCTTTCTTT. It translates to CASSPGGTGSFAFF. Looking up the rest from reference TRBV7-3 and TRBJ1-1 gives the full variable domain: GAGVSQTPSNKVTEKGKYVELRCDPISGHTALYWYRQSLGQGPEFLIYFQGTGAADDSGLPNDRFFAVRPEGSVSTLKIQRTERGDSAVYLCASSPGGTGSFAFFGQGTRLTVV.

The gene calls are TRBV14 and TRBJ1-1; D is uncertain. From germline, CDR1 is SGHDN and CDR2 FVKESK. The CDR3 runs 14 residues. With 4 bases removed from V and 3 bases from J, the gap between germline ends came to 12 bases. CDR3 sequence: CASSLYGRYTEAFF. The CDR3 DNA reads as TGTGCCAGCAGCCTCTACGGACGGTACACTGAAGCTTTCTTT.

The chain employs TRBV7-9 and TRBJ2-3; D is perhaps TRBD1 (5 bases). This CDR3 comprises 14 residues. Trimming took off 2 bases at V and 2 bases at J, with 8 bases between the two ends. CDR1 and CDR2 (germline): SEHNR, FQNEAQ (reference sequence). The CDR3 sequence is CASSLTRVTDTQYF. DNA of the CDR3: TGTGCCAGCAGCTTAACCAGGGTCACAGATACGCAGTATTTT.

J is TRBJ2-7 and V is TRBV10-1; D remains unclear. Germline V gene sequence: CDR1 WNHNN, CDR2 SYGVQD (reference sequence). This CDR3 spans 14 amino acids. The V gene lost 0 bases and the J gene lost 2 bases, with 8 bases spanning the gap. Here the CDR3 reads CASSESGPPYEQYF. The CDR3 nucleotides read TGCGCCAGCAGTGAGTCTGGACCACCCTACGAGCAGTACTTC.

As for this clone: Germline is not matched at one junction end, which may reflect a read error. The chain employs TRBV10-3 and TRBJ1-2; D remains ambiguous. The CDR3 consists of 17 residues. Germline values: CDR1 ENHRY, CDR2 SYGVKD. In DNA, the CDR3 is TGTACCATCAGTGAGTCGACGGGGTATTCCGCCCTTGGAGGCTACACCTTC. It is translated as CTISESTGYSALGGYTF.

This clone was seen just once. This chain links TRBV5-1 with TRBJ1-1, with D unresolved. Per germline, CDR1 SGHRS and CDR2 YFSETQ. The V end was cut by 1 base, the J end by 4 bases, with 8 bases between. CDR3 length: 13 residues. In nucleotides, the CDR3 is TGCGCCAGCAGCTTGAACAGCCCCACTGAAGCTTTCTTT. Translating gives CASSLNSPTEAFF.

V gene TRBV25-1 combines with J gene TRBJ2-5; 7 bases line up with TRBD1. V shed 7 bases and J 7 bases; nucleotides not matched to a gene: 15. Germline V gene data show CDR1 as MGHDK and CDR2 as SYGVNS. The CDR3 has 15 amino acids. The CDR3 DNA reads TGTGCCAGCAACCGTCGGCAGGGGGTAAAAAGGACCCAGTACTTC. Its protein is CASNRRQGVKRTQYF.

The chain joins TRBV19 to TRBJ2-1; 9 bases are shared with TRBD1. Germline CDR1 and CDR2: LNHDA and SQIVND (reference sequence). This CDR3 contains 17 residues. J gave up 8 bases and V 2 bases, and 13 bases lay outside the gene matches. Written as DNA, the CDR3 is TGTGCCAGTAGTATATTTGCGGGGACAGGGAGCAACCATGAGCAGTTCTTC. Its protein product is CASSIFAGTGSNHEQFF.

This sequence joins TRBV11-2 and TRBJ2-2; no firm D call. V lost 4 bases to trimming and J lost 2 bases, with 11 bases between them. The CDR3 runs 15 residues. Germline CDR1 SGHAT, CDR2 FQNNGV. The CDR3 nucleotides read TGTGCCAGCAGCTACCTCCGACGTAACACCGGGGAGCTGTTTTTT. Amino acid sequence: CASSYLRRNTGELFF.

This rearrangement joins TRBV5-1 to TRBJ2-1, with TRBD2 matching 11 bases. The CDR3 runs to 16 residues. With 0 bases clipped from V and 6 bases from J, the junction kept 5 bases outside the gene matches. The V gene's germline CDR1 is SGHRS and CDR2 YFSETQ. CDR3 loop: CASSLVGLAEVNEQFF. In DNA form, the CDR3 reads TGCGCCAGCAGCTTGGTGGGACTAGCGGAGGTCAATGAGCAGTTCTTC.

J is TRBJ2-5 and V is TRBV5-4; 7 positions match TRBD1. Per germline, CDR1 SGHNT and CDR2 YYREEE (reference sequence). J lost 8 bases, V lost 4 bases, and 14 bases had no gene match. This CDR3 has 15 amino acids. The CDR3: CASSGTAFGLETQYF. The CDR3 region has the DNA TGTGCCAGCAGCGGGACAGCCTTTGGGTTGGAAACCCAGTACTTC.

V usage is TRBV9 and J usage is TRBJ1-1, with D perhaps TRBD1 (6 bases). The V gene's germline CDR1 is SGDLS and CDR2 YYNGEE. The CDR3 loop spans 15 amino acids. Trimming removed 4 bases at V and 0 bases at J, with 13 bases between. In DNA, the CDR3 is TGTGCCAGCAGCACCCGTCAGGGGATGAACACTGAAGCTTTCTTT. It yields the protein CASSTRQGMNTEAFF.

This clone was recorded only once. The chain combines TRBV28 with TRBJ2-7, with D tentatively TRBD2 (6 bases). V was cut by 6 bases and J by 1 base, with 13 bases left in between. CDR3 length: 14 amino acids. Per germline, CDR1 MDHEN and CDR2 SYDVKM. Here the CDR3 reads CASRPSGTSYEQYF. The CDR3 nucleotides are TGTGCCAGCAGACCCTCGGGGACTTCCTACGAGCAGTACTTC.